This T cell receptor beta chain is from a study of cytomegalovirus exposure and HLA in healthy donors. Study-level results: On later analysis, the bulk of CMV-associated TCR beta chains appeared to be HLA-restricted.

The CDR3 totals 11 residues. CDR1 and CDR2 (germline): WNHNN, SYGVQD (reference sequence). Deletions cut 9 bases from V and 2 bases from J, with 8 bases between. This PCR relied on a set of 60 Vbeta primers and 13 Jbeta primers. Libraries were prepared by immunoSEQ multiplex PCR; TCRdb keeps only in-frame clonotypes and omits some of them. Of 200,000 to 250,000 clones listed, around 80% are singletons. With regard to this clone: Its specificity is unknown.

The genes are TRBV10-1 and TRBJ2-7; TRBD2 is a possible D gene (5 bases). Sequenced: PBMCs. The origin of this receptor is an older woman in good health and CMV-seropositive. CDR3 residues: CARRATYEQYF. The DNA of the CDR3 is TGCGCCAGGAGGGCCACCTACGAGCAGTACTTC.